This is a list of T cell receptor beta chains from one sample in a study of CD8 T cells in ankylosing spondylitis. TCRdb re-analysed the 5' RACE reads in MiXCR, keeping a single row per CDR3 protein. The table includes roughly 200,000 distinct CDR3 sequences, roughly 26% detected once. What was sequenced was blood, either unsorted or a sorted T cell fraction (not recorded which). The origin of the receptors is a male donor with ankylosing spondylitis or in good health (not recorded which). CDR3s include the opening cysteine and the closing phenylalanine or tryptophan.

>TRBV20-1|TRBJ2-3
CSARPSRITDTQYF
>TRBV7-7|TRBJ2-2
CASSYRVNTGELFF
>TRBV20-1|TRBJ2-7
CSARRDDEQYF
>TRBV18|TRBJ2-5
CASSPRSAGGETQYF
>TRBV20-1|TRBJ2-1
CSARDSSREFNEQFF
>TRBV5-5|TRBJ2-3
CASSPLGAGGTDTQYF
>TRBV12-3/TRBV12-4|TRBJ2-2
CASSRTSGVNTGELFF
>TRBV7-9|TRBJ2-7
CASSLQVRSEQYF
>TRBV10-3|TRBJ2-1
CAISEQGNEQFF
>TRBV21-1|TRBJ2-1
CASSTGERTSADEQFF
>TRBV20-1|TRBJ1-5
CSARFGQSNQPQHF
>TRBV10-3|TRBJ2-5
CAISGTEETQYF
>TRBV6-1|TRBJ1-4
CASSPQGAANEKLFF
>TRBV10-3|TRBJ1-5
CAIQNSGGNQPQHF
>TRBV20-1|TRBJ2-2
CSARALFGRDTGELFF
>TRBV12-3/TRBV12-4|TRBJ2-1
CASSLLGEGRHNEQFF
>TRBV6-5|TRBJ1-2
CASSYIDRDGYTF
>TRBV18|TRBJ2-1
CASSPGVSTYNEQFF
>TRBV15|TRBJ2-7
CATSIRGVEQYF
>TRBV6-1|TRBJ1-1
CASSTGQEGRRSPEAFF
>TRBV4-2|TRBJ2-7
CASSPRTLLDEQYF
>TRBV20-1|TRBJ2-3
CSARTPTSGFTDTQYF
>TRBV29-1|TRBJ2-1
CSVEEGYADSYNEQFF
>TRBV20-1|TRBJ2-5
CSAPDVGAMGETQYF
>TRBV7-2|TRBJ1-5
CASSNRQGGQPQHF
>TRBV12-3/TRBV12-4|TRBJ2-5
CASSQGQGARGKETQYF
>TRBV29-1|TRBJ1-5
CSVRMGTGQPQHF
>TRBV6-5|TRBJ2-3
CASSYKGPTTDTQYF
>TRBV5-1|TRBJ2-3
CASSYRPPSSTDTQYF
>TRBV29-1|TRBJ2-1
CSVAISGQGIGEQFF
>TRBV5-4|TRBJ1-2
CASSLVGRDYGYTF
>TRBV12-5|TRBJ1-5
CASGLGGLTNQPQHF
>TRBV12-3/TRBV12-4|TRBJ2-1
CASRRGLAGGAGEQFF
>TRBV20-1|TRBJ2-1
CSARDYAGPSYNEQFF
>TRBV5-7|TRBJ2-5
CASSPGYQETQYF
>TRBV3-1|TRBJ1-2
CASSSRAGSYGYTF
>TRBV9|TRBJ2-3
CASSVGNPMADTQYF
>TRBV5-1|TRBJ2-1
CASSQGQDLYNEQFF
>TRBV7-2|TRBJ2-2
CASSSKHGTGGTGELFF
>TRBV12-5|TRBJ2-1
CASGLVLAPGNEQFF
>TRBV10-3|TRBJ2-1
CAISEGDRSNEQFF
>TRBV12-3/TRBV12-4|TRBJ2-1
CASSLSGRALNPEQFF
>TRBV20-1|TRBJ2-1
CSARDGLQKAGDEQFF
>TRBV29-1|TRBJ2-1
CSGLTGFNEQFF
>TRBV20-1|TRBJ2-5
CSARKETQYF
>TRBV9|TRBJ2-2
CASSVEPLGRGGTGELFF
>TRBV27|TRBJ2-3
CASSLRGGDSYFTDTQYF
>TRBV29-1|TRBJ2-1
CSAGRGNEQFF
>TRBV29-1|TRBJ1-2
CSVYAQLTGYTF
>TRBV20-1|TRBJ2-3
CSASPAGSTDTQYF
>TRBV20-1|TRBJ2-5
CSASGVGTQYF
>TRBV10-3|TRBJ2-5
CAISGPTSGKYF
>TRBV4-2|TRBJ2-1
CASSPDRRNEQFF
>TRBV20-1|TRBJ2-7
CSARDGTSGAYEQYF
>TRBV7-2|TRBJ1-5
CASSLEWGANQPQHF
>TRBV29-1|TRBJ2-1
CSVESGASLDNEQFF
>TRBV6-5|TRBJ1-2
CASSRDGDGYTF
>TRBV20-1|TRBJ2-2
CSAAGLAGAGELFF
>TRBV15|TRBJ2-1
CATSKYSGRAYEQFF
>TRBV12-3/TRBV12-4|TRBJ2-3
CASSPWGGSTDTQYF